This T cell receptor (beta chain) was identified during a study of shared clonotypes between healthy human individuals. TCRdb's copy holds only in-frame clones and misses some; the assay was immunoSEQ multiplex PCR. The data contain 2 million to 2.5 million clones, 85% to 95% of them singletons. This clone was observed a handful of times. This CDR3 spans 14 amino acids. V lost 0 bases and J lost 5, with 10 bases in between. Per germline, CDR1 SGHDN and CDR2 FVKESK. It was into CD45RA+ naive and CD45RA-negative memory subsets that the CD4+ cells were split. The source material was naive CD4+ T cells from PBMCs. Noted subset: CD45RA+ positively selected. This TCR was recovered from a young man in good health. Some clones in this sample may be carry-over from other donors' samples. The chain recombines TRBV14 with TRBJ2-5; D call uncertain. Written as DNA, the CDR3 is TGTGCCAGCAGCCAAGATGATGCCCGGGAGACCCAGTACTTC. Amino acid sequence: CASSQDDARETQYF.